The clone carrying this T cell receptor (beta chain) was found once. This specimen comes from a study of blood T cell repertoires in COVID-19. Per the original data handling: Amplifying reference gene primers gave estimates of nucleated cell counts. Sequencing was performed with immunoSEQ multiplex PCR; in TCRdb, only in-frame clones are kept and a portion is missing. The V and J calls and clone size are taken from that table; D and trimming were inferred from the DNA. Of about 200,000 clones listed, 80% are singletons. V was clipped by 5 bases and J by 3 bases; unmatched bases: 5. Germline lookup yields CDR1 SGHAT and CDR2 FQNNGV. The CDR3 is 17 residues long.

The chain uses TRBV11-2 and TRBJ2-1; 15 bases fit TRBD2. This clonotype was obtained from a human donor in a cohort sampled during active COVID-19. The sample was peripheral blood. The CDR3 reads CASSRTSGRGGYNEQFF. The DNA for the CDR3 is TGTGCCAGCAGCCGGACTAGCGGGAGGGGGGGCTACAATGAGCAGTTCTTC. The full variable domain, rest sourced from reference TRBV11-2 and TRBJ2-1, is EAGVAQSPRYKIIEKRQSVAFWCNPISGHATLYWYQQILGQGPKLLIQFQNNGVVDDSQLPKDRFSAERLKGVDSTLKIQPAKLEDSAVYLCASSRTSGRGGYNEQFFGPGTRLTVL.